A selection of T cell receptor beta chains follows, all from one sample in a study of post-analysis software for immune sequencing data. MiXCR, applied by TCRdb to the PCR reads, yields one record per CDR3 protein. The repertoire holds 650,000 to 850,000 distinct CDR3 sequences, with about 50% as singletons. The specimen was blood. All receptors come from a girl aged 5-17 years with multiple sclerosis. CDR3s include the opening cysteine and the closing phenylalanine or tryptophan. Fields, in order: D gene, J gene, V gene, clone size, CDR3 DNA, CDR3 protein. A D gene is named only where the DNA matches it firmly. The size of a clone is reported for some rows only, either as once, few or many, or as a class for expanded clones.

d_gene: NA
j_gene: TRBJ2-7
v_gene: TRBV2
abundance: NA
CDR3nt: TGTGCCAGCAGTGTTGGACAGAATTACGAGCAGTACTTC
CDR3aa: CASSVGQNYEQYF

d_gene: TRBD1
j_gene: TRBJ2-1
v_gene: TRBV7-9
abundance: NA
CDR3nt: TGTGCCAGCAGCTCACGGACAGGGGCCCCTTCCAGCTCCTACAATGAGCAGTTCTTC
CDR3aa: CASSSRTGAPSSSYNEQFF

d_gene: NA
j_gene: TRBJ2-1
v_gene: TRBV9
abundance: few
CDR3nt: TGTGCCAGCAGCGCTTACGGTGAATACAATGAGCAGTTCTTC
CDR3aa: CASSAYGEYNEQFF

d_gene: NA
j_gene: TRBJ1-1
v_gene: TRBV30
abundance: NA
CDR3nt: TGTGCCTGGAGTGTGGGTCCAGAAGCTTTCTTT
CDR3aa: CAWSVGPEAFF

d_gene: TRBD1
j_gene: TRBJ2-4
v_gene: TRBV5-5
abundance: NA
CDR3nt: TGTGCCAGCAGCACAACGACAGGGGGGATCATAAACATTCAGTACTTC
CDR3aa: CASSTTTGGIINIQYF

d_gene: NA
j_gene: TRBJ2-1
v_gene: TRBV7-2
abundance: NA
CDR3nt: TGTGCCAGCAGCTTAGGCCGGGATCATGAGCAGTTCTTC
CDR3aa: CASSLGRDHEQFF

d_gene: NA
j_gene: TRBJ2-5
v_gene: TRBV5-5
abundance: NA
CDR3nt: TGTGCCAGCAGCTTAAGCCGACAGCGCCAAGAGACCCAGTACTTC
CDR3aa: CASSLSRQRQETQYF

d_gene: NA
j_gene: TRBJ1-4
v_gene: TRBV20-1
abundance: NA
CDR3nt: TGCAGTGTGTCCCCGTGGACTGCAGATGAAAAACTGTTTTTT
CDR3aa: CSVSPWTADEKLFF

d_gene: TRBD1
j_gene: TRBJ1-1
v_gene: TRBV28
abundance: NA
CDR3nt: TGTGCCAGCAGTTTAGGGGACAGGGATGGAACTGAAGCTTTCTTT
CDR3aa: CASSLGDRDGTEAFF

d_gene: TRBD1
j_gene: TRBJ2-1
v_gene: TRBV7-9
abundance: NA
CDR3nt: TGTGCCAGCAGCTTACCTCCCGGGACAGGGGCCCATGAGCAGTTCTTC
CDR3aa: CASSLPPGTGAHEQFF

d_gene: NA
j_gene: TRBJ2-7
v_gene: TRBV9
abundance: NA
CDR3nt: TGTGCCAGCAGCGTCGAGGATACCGAGCAGTACTTC
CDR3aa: CASSVEDTEQYF

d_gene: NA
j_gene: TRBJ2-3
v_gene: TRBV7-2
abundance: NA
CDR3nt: TGTGCCAGCAGCCCCGAGGGAGCAGATACGCAGTATTTT
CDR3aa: CASSPEGADTQYF

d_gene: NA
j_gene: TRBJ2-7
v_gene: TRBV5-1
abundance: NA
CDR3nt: TGCGCCAGCAAGGCTACACTGGGGTCCTACGAGCAGTACTTC
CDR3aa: CASKATLGSYEQYF

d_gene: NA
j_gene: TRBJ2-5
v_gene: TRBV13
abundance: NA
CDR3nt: TGTGCCAGCACCTCGACGGGCTCTGCGAAGACCCAGTACTTC
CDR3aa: CASTSTGSAKTQYF

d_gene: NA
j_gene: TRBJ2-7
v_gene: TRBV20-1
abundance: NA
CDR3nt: TGCAGTGCTAGCGATCTCAACTCGACCTACGAGCAGTACTTC
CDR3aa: CSASDLNSTYEQYF

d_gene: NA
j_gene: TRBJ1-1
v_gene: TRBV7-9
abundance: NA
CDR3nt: TGTGCCAGCACTGAACGAACCACTGAAGCTTTCTTT
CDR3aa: CASTERTTEAFF

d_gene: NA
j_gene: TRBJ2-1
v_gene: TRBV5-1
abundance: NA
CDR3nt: TGCGCCAGCAGCGCAAGTGGGGACCCCCACAATGAGCAGTTCTTC
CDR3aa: CASSASGDPHNEQFF

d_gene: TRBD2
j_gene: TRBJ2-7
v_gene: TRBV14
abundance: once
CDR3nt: TGTGCCAGCAACCGGGGGGGCTACGAGCAGTACTTC
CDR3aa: CASNRGGYEQYF

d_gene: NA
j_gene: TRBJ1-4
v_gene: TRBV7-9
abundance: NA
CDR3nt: TGTGCCAGCAGCCAAGCGGGGCAGGGCAATGAAAAACTGTTTTTT
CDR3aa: CASSQAGQGNEKLFF

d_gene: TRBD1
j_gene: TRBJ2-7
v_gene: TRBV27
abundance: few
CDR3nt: TGTGCCAGCAGTTTATACAGGGGGAAGAACTACGAGCAGTACTTC
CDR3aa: CASSLYRGKNYEQYF

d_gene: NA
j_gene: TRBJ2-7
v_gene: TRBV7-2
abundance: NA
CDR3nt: TGTGCCAGCAGCCCGACTAGTCTGGCCTTGGAATACGAGCAGTACTTC
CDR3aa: CASSPTSLALEYEQYF

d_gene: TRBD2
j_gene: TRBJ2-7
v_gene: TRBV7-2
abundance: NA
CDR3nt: TGTGCCAGCAGCCCACGACAGGGGTTAGCGGCTAGCGGGAGCACCTACGAGCAGTACTTC
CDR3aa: CASSPRQGLAASGSTYEQYF

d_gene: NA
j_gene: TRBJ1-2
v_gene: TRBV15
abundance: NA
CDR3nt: TGTGCCACCAGCACCGGGACACCGGAGGGCTATGACTACACCTTC
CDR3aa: CATSTGTPEGYDYTF

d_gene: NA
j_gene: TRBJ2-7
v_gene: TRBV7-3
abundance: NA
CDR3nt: TGTGCCAGCAGCATTCTACAGGGCTACGAGCAGTACTTC
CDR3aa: CASSILQGYEQYF

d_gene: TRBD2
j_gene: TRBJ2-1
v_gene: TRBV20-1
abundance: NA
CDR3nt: TGCAGTGCTAGAGCCGTTAGCGGGAGGGGGTACAATGAGCAGTTCTTC
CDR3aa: CSARAVSGRGYNEQFF

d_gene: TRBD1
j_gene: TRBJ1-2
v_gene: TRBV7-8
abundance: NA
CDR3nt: TGTGCCAGCAGCTTGGCACAGGGGGCTCAGGGCTACACCTTC
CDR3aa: CASSLAQGAQGYTF

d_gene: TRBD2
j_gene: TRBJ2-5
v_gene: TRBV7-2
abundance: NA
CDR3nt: TGTGCCAGCAGCTTAGCGAGACTAGCGGGAGGAGAGACCCAGTACTTC
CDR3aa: CASSLARLAGGETQYF

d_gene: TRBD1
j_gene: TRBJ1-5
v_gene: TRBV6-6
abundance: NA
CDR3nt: TGTGCCAGCAGTTATATGTGGGACAGGATAGATCAGCCCCAGCATTTT
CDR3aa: CASSYMWDRIDQPQHF

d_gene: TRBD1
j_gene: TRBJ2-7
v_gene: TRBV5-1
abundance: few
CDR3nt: TGCGCCAGCAGAACTAGAGGGACAGGGGCATACGAGCAGTACTTC
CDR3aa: CASRTRGTGAYEQYF

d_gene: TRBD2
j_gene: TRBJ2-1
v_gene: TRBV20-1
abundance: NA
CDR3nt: TGCAGTGCTAGAGCTGTCGGACTAGCGGGAAGTCAGTTCTTC
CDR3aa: CSARAVGLAGSQFF

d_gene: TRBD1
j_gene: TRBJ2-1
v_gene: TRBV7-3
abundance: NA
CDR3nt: TGTGCCAGCAGCTCCTTAGGGGGCAGGGAGCAGTTCTTC
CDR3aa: CASSSLGGREQFF

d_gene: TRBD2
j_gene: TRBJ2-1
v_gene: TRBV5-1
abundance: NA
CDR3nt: TGCGCCAGCAGCTTGGCGCCCCTAGCGGGGGGTCACAATGAGCAGTTCTTC
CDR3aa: CASSLAPLAGGHNEQFF

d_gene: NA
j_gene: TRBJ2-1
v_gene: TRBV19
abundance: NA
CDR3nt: TGTGCCAGTAGTACCGGTTTTGTTGGGCCCCCTTACAATGAGCAGTTCTTC
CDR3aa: CASSTGFVGPPYNEQFF

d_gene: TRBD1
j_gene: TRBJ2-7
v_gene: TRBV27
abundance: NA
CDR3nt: TGTGCCAGCAGTTCGATTGACAGGGTGGGCGAGCAGTACTTC
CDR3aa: CASSSIDRVGEQYF

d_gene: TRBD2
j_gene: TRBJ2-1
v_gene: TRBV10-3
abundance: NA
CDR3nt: TGTGCCATCAGTGAGTCAAAGCGGGGGGGCAATGAGCAGTTCTTC
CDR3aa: CAISESKRGGNEQFF

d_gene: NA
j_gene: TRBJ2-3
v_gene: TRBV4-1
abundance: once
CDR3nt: TGCGCCAGCAACCCCGGACTGGGTACGGATACGCAGTATTTT
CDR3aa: CASNPGLGTDTQYF

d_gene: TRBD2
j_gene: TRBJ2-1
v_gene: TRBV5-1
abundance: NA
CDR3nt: TGCGCCAGCAGCGGTCTAGCGGGACACTCCTACAATGAGCAGTTCTTC
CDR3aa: CASSGLAGHSYNEQFF

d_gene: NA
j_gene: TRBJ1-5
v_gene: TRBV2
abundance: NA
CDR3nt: TGTGCCAGCAAGTTCGACGCAAAGGGGCCAAATCAGCCCCAGCATTTT
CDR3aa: CASKFDAKGPNQPQHF

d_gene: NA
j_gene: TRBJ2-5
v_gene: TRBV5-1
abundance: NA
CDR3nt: TGCGCCAGCAGCCATCTCCGGGACGCACAAGAGACCCAGTACTTC
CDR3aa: CASSHLRDAQETQYF

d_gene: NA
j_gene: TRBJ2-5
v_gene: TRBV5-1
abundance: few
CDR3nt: TGCGCCAGCAGCTTGGGAGTACTCGGAGAGACCCAGTACTTC
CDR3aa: CASSLGVLGETQYF

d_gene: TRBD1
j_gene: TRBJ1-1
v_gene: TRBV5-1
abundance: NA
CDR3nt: TGCGCCAGCAGCTTTGGGGGACAGACGTTTCGACAAGCTTTCTTT
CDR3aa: CASSFGGQTFRQAFF

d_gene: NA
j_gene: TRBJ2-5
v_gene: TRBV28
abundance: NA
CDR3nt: TGTGCCAGCAGCCAGGGGGTGACGGGAGGAGAGACCCAGTACTTC
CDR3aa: CASSQGVTGGETQYF

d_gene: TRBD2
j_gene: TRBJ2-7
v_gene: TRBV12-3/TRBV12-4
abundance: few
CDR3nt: TGTGCCAGCAGTCTACTTACTAGCGGGAGCTACGAGCAGTACTTC
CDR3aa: CASSLLTSGSYEQYF

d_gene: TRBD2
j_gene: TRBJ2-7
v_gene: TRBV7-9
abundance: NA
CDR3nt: TGTGCCAGCTCCCGGGACTACCCGTCCTACGAGCAGTACTTC
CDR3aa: CASSRDYPSYEQYF

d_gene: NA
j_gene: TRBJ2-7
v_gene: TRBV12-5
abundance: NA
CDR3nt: TGTGCTAGTGGTTTGATCTTTCAAGGGGTTCGCTACGAGCAGTACTTC
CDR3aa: CASGLIFQGVRYEQYF